The 3 T cell receptor beta chains reported below all come from one sample, sequenced in a study of T cell responses to AZD1222 COVID-19 vaccine. The data were produced by immunoSEQ multiplex PCR, yet TCRdb's version contains in-frame clones alone and is incomplete. The sample shows roughly 150,000 clones, about 91% of them seen only once. The specimen comprised peripheral blood, sampled on day 0 of MenACWY control vaccination. The receptors shown here come from an adult in good health.

This chain joins TRBV5-6 and TRBJ1-6, with D unclear. Germline V gene lookup returns CDR1 SGHDT and CDR2 YYEEEE. There are 15 residues in the CDR3. Trimming left V 2 bases short and J 6 bases short, with 12 bases between. This chain's CDR3 is CASSFRAFGNSPLHF. The CDR3 bases are TGTGCCAGCAGCTTTCGAGCCTTCGGTAATTCACCCCTCCACTTT.

The chain carries TRBV28 and TRBJ2-7, with 12 bases matching TRBD1. V trimming: 7 bases; J trimming: 4 bases; junction bases outside the gene matches: 8. The CDR3 runs 15 residues. In germline, CDR1 is MDHEN, CDR2 SYDVKM. CDR3 loop: CASNVGTGGNYEQYF. The DNA for the CDR3 is TGTGCCAGCAACGTCGGGACAGGGGGCAATTACGAGCAGTACTTC.

The rearrangement links TRBV5-5 to TRBJ1-5; D ambiguous. The CDR3 has 16 residues. Germline CDR1 SGHKS, CDR2 YYEKEE (reference sequence). V was cut by 4 bases and J by 0 bases, with 14 bases left in between. The CDR3 DNA is TGTGCCAGCAGCGGGCAGGAGTTAAATAGCAATCAGCCCCAGCATTTT. It specifies CASSGQELNSNQPQHF.